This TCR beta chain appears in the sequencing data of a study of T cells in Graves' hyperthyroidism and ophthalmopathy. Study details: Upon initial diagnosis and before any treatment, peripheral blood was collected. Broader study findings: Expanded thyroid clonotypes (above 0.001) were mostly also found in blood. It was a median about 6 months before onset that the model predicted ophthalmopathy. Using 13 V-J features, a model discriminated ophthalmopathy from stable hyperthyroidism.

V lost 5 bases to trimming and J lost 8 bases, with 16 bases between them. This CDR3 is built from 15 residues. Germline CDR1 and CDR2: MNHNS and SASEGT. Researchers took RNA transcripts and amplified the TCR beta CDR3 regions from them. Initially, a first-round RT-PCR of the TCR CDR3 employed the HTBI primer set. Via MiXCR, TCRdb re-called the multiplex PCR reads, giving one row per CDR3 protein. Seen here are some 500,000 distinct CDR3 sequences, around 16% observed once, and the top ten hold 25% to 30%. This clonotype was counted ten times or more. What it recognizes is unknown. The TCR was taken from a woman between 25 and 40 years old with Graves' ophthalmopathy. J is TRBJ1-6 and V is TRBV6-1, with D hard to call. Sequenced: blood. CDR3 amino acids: CASSRVLREHSPLHF. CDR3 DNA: TGTGCCAGCAGTAGAGTTCTGAGAGAGCATTCACCCCTCCACTTT.